This T cell receptor (beta chain) was sequenced in a study of OX40 agonist ivuxolimab in advanced cancers. TCRdb's table, derived via immunoSEQ multiplex PCR, lists solely in-frame clones and lacks some. The table has more than 20,000 clones, around 85% seen once. Study-level results: Near-lowest levels of clonal expansion characterized partial responders at 0.1-3.0 mg/kg. Researchers did not establish what antigens the expanded peripheral T cells target.

Remarks on this clone: Its antigen is unidentified.

The CDR3 runs to 18 residues. Germline CDR1 is SGHNT and CDR2 is YYREEE (reference sequence). The V segment lost 1 base and the J segment 0 bases; nucleotides outside the gene matches: 9. The chain links TRBV5-4 to TRBJ2-1, with 8 bases matching TRBD1. The sample consisted of CD4+ or CD8+ T cells sorted from blood, taken in a trial of the OX40 agonist ivuxolimab. The sequence came from an adult with an advanced solid tumor such as melanoma, head and neck, liver or kidney cancer. The CDR3 spells CASSLRQGPMGSYNEQFF. CDR3 nucleotides: TGTGCCAGCAGCTTGCGACAGGGGCCGATGGGCTCCTACAATGAGCAGTTCTTC.